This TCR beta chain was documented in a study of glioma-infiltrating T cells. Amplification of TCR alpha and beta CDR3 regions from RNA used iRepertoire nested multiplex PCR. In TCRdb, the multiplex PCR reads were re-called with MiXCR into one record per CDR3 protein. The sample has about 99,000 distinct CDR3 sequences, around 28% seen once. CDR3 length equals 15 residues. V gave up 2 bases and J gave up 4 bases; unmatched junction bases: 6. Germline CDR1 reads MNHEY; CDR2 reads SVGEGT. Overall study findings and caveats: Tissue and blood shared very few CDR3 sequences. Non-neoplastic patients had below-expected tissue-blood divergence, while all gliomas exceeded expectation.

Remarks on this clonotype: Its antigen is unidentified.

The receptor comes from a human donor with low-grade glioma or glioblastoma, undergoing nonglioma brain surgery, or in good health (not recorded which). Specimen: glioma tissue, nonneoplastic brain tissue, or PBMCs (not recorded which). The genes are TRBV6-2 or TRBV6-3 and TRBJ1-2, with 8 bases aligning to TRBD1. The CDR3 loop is CASSYATGTGYGYTF. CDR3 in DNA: TGTGCCAGCAGTTACGCCACCGGGACAGGCTATGGCTACACCTTC.